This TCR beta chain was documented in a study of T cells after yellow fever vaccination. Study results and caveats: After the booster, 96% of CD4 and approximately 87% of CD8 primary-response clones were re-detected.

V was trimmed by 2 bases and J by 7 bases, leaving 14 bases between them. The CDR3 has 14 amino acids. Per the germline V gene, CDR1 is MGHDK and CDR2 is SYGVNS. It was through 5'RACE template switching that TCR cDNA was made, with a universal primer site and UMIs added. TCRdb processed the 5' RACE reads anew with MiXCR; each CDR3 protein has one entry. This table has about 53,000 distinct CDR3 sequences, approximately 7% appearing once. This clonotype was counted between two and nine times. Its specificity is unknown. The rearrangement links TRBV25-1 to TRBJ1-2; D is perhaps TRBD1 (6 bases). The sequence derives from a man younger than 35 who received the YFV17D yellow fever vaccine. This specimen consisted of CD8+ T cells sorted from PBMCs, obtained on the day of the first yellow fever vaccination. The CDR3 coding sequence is TGTGCCAGCAGTGAAGGGGCCAGGGGAGGTGGCTACACCTTC. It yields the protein CASSEGARGGGYTF.